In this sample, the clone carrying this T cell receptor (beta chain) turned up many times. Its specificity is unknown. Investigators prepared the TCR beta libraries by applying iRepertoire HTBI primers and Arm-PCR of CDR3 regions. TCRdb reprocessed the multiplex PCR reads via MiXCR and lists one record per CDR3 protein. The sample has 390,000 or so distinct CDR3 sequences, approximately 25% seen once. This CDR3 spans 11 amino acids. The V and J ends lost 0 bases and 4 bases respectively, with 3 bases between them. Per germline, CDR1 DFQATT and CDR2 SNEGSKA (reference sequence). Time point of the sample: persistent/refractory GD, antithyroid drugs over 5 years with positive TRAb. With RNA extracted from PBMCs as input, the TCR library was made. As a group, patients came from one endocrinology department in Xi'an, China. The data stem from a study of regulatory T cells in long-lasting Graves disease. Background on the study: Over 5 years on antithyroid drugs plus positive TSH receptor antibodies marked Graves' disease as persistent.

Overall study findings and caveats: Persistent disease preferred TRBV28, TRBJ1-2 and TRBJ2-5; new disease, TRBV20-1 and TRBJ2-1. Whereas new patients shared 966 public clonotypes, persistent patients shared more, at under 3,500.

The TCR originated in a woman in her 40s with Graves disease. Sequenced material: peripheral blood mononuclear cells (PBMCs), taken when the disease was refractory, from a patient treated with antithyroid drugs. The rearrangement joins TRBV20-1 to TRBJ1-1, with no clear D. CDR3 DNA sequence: TGCAGTGCTAGAGATTTCACTGAAGCTTTCTTT. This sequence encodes CSARDFTEAFF.